The source of this T cell receptor beta chain is a study of T cell responses to AZD1222 COVID-19 vaccine. The study, taken as a whole, reports: Repertoires in all cases were sampled only once the peak T cell response had passed. With two AZD1222 doses given, Spike-specific TCR breadth and depth both rose. Reportedly, close to half of spike-specific TCRs are directed against unmutated variant regions. Females made up more of the donors, who were largely white British, and clonal diversity may have come out too low.

The CDR3 has 15 amino acids. The ends lost 5 bases at V and 0 bases at J; junction bases unmatched: 6. Germline V gene lookup returns CDR1 LNHDA and CDR2 SQIVND (reference sequence). Note on this clone: The antigen remains unidentified.

Profiling relied on immunoSEQ multiplex PCR, and the TCRdb table lists in-frame clones only, not all of them. The sample lists about 150,000 clones; approximately 87% were seen once. The clonotype was recovered from an adult in good health. This chain links TRBV19 with TRBJ1-2; 7 bases match TRBD1. The sequencing used peripheral blood, collected on day 0 of MenACWY control vaccination. This CDR3 is CASSASTGSNYGYTF. The CDR3 bases are TGTGCCAGTAGTGCATCGACAGGGTCTAACTATGGCTACACCTTC.